This passage covers 2 T cell receptor beta chains from one sample sequenced in a study of blood T cell repertoires in COVID-19. The repertoire was sequenced with immunoSEQ multiplex PCR; TCRdb's copy has only in-frame clones and lacks some. The sample records about 160,000 clones, roughly 81% being singletons. The sample consisted of peripheral blood. These receptors originate from a woman aged 45-65 years with COVID-19, enrolled during active disease.

The V gene is TRBV7-2, the J gene TRBJ2-2; maybe TRBD2 (6 bases). This CDR3 is built from 17 residues. The germline V gene has CDR1 SGHTA and CDR2 FQGNSA. Trimming left V 3 bases short and J 0 bases short, with 14 bases between. The CDR3 bases are TGTGCCAGCAGCTTTTCCCCCCTAGCGCCGAACACCGGGGAGCTGTTTTTT. This encodes CASSFSPLAPNTGELFF.

The CDR3 nucleotides are TGTGCCAGTAGTCGTATGGGACAATCGCAAGAGACCCAGTACTTC. It encodes CASSRMGQSQETQYF. The J gene is TRBJ2-5, the V gene TRBV19; tentatively, D is TRBD1 (6 bases). V gave up 5 bases and J gave up 2 bases, with 15 bases separating them. Per the germline V gene, CDR1 is LNHDA and CDR2 is SQIVND (reference sequence). This CDR3 region has 15 residues.